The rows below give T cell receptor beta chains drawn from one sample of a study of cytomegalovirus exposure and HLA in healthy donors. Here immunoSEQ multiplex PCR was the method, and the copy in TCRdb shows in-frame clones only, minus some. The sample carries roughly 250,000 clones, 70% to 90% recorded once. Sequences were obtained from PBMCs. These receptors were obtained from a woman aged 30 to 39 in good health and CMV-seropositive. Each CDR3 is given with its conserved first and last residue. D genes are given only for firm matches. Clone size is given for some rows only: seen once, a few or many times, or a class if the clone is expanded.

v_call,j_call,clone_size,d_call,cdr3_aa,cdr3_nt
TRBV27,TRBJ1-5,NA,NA,CASSGVGGPQHF,TGTGCCAGCAGCGGAGTAGGGGGGCCCCAGCATTTT
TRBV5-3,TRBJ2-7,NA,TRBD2,CARSLEGGRRRYEQYF,TGTGCCAGAAGCTTGGAGGGCGGGAGGCGTCGCTACGAGCAGTACTTC
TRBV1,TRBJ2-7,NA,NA,CTRPGTRAYEQYF,TGCACCCGTCCGGGGACTCGCGCCTACGAGCAGTACTTC
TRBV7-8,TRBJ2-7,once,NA,CASSLDSSYEQYF,TGTGCCAGCAGCTTAGATAGCTCCTACGAGCAGTACTTC
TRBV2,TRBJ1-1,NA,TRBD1,CASRQGHVNTEAFF,TGTGCCAGCAGACAGGGGCACGTGAACACTGAAGCTTTCTTT
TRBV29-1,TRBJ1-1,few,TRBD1,CSVGQGGSTEAFF,TGCAGCGTTGGACAGGGGGGGAGCACTGAAGCTTTCTTT
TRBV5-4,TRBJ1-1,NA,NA,CASSADNTGLGTEAFF,TGTGCCAGCAGCGCTGATAATACAGGGCTGGGCACTGAAGCTTTCTTT
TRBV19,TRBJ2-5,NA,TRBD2,CASSSGLAGAETQYF,TGTGCCAGTAGTTCCGGACTAGCGGGAGCTGAGACCCAGTACTTC
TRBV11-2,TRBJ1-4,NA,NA,CASSLGLGSFATNEKLFF,TGTGCCAGCAGCTTAGGACTTGGAAGTTTTGCAACTAATGAAAAACTGTTTTTT
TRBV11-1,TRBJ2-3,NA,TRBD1,CASSIRQGALRVDTQYF,TGTGCCAGCAGCATACGACAGGGGGCTCTTCGAGTAGATACGCAGTATTTT
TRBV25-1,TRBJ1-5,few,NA,CASSAGEIQPQHF,TGTGCCAGCAGTGCGGGGGAGATTCAGCCCCAGCATTTT
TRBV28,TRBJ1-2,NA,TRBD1,CASSLTDRGHGYTF,TGTGCCAGCAGCCTAACGGACAGGGGGCATGGCTACACCTTC
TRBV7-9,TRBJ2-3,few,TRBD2,CASSSRIQREGSTDTQYF,TGTGCCAGCAGCTCCCGCATCCAGCGGGAGGGTAGCACAGATACGCAGTATTTT
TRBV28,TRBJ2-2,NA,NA,CATIDSRPTGELFF,TGTGCCACTATAGACTCCAGACCTACTGGGGAGCTGTTTTTT
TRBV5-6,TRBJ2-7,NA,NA,CASSLSGTGYEQYF,TGTGCCAGCAGCCTTAGCGGTACGGGCTACGAGCAGTACTTC
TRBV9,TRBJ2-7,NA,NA,CASSAQGYEQYF,TGTGCCAGCAGCGCCCAGGGTTACGAGCAGTACTTC
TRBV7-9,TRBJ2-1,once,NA,CASSLASPNEQFF,TGTGCCAGCAGCTTAGCCTCCCCCAATGAGCAGTTCTTC
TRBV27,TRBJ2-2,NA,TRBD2,CASSPSEREGTGELFF,TGTGCCAGCAGTCCCTCGGAGCGGGAGGGTACCGGGGAGCTGTTTTTT
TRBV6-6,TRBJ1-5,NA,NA,CASSPPGDRNQPQHF,TGTGCCAGCAGCCCACCAGGTGACAGAAATCAGCCCCAGCATTTT
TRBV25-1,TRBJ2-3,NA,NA,CASSEFGGEGADTQYF,TGTGCCAGCAGTGAATTTGGGGGCGAGGGAGCAGATACGCAGTATTTT
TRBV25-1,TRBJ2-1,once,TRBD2,CASSDAGRRWNEQFF,TGTGCCAGCAGTGACGCCGGGAGGCGGTGGAATGAGCAGTTCTTC
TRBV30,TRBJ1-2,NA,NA,CAWRAQGLYGYTF,TGTGCCTGGAGGGCACAGGGATTATATGGCTACACCTTC
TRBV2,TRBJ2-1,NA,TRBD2,CASNLAGEDEQFF,TGTGCCAGCAATTTAGCGGGAGAGGATGAGCAGTTCTTC
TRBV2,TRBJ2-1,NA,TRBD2,CASRTSTSGSIHEQFF,TGTGCCAGCCGGACGTCGACTAGCGGGTCAATCCATGAGCAGTTCTTC
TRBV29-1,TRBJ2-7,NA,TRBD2,CSVTGLAGREQYF,TGCAGCGTGACCGGGCTAGCGGGACGGGAGCAGTACTTC
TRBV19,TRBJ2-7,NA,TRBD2,CASSMGLAGFYEQYF,TGTGCCAGTAGCATGGGACTAGCGGGGTTTTACGAGCAGTACTTC
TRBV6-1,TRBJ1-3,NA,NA,CASNQGLGNTIYF,TGTGCCAGCAATCAGGGGTTAGGAAACACCATATATTTT
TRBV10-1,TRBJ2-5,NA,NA,CASSRLEETQYF,TGCGCCAGCAGCCGATTAGAAGAGACCCAGTACTTC
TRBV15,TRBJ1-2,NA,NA,CATSPGANYGYTF,TGTGCCACCAGCCCAGGGGCTAACTATGGCTACACCTTC
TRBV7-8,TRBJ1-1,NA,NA,CASSSRVRDKMNTEAFF,TGTGCCAGCAGCTCGAGGGTTAGGGACAAGATGAACACTGAAGCTTTCTTT
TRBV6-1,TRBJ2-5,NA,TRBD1,CASRGQGLKETQYF,TGTGCCAGCAGAGGACAGGGGTTGAAAGAGACCCAGTACTTC
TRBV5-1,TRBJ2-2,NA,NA,CASSPILRGNTGELFF,TGCGCCAGCAGCCCAATTCTTAGGGGGAACACCGGGGAGCTGTTTTTT
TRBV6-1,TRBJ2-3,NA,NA,CASIMGADTQYF,TGTGCCAGCATAATGGGCGCAGATACGCAGTATTTT
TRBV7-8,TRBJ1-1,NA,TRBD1,CASSLEPGGPAFF,TGTGCCAGCAGCTTAGAACCAGGGGGCCCAGCTTTCTTT
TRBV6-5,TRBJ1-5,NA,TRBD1,CASSHRQGPNQPQHF,TGTGCCAGCAGCCATAGACAGGGGCCAAATCAGCCCCAGCATTTT
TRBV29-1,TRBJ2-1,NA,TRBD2,CSVEYGAGGPHEQFF,TGCAGCGTTGAATATGGGGCGGGAGGGCCGCATGAGCAGTTCTTC
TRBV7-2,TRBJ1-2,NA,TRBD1,CASSLVVGQGAGGYTF,TGTGCCAGCAGCTTAGTGGTGGGACAGGGGGCGGGTGGCTACACCTTC
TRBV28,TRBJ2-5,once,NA,CASSPRVETQYF,TGTGCCAGCAGTCCCCGGGTAGAGACCCAGTACTTC
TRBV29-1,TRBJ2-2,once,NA,CSAQRPGWDGELFF,TGCAGCGCTCAAAGGCCAGGGTGGGACGGGGAGCTGTTTTTT
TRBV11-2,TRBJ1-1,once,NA,CASSSIVTHPSVMNTEAFF,TGTGCCAGCAGCTCCATCGTGACTCATCCCTCAGTCATGAACACTGAAGCTTTCTTT
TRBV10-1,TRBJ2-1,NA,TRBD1,CATNDGTGGSHEQFF,TGCGCCACCAATGACGGGACAGGGGGCTCCCATGAGCAGTTCTTC
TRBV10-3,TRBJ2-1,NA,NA,CAISSGGNNEQFF,TGTGCCATCTCTTCGGGGGGCAACAATGAGCAGTTCTTC
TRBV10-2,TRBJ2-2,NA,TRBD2,CASSLGTSGSPGELFF,TGCGCCAGCAGTCTTGGGACTAGCGGGAGCCCCGGGGAGCTGTTTTTT
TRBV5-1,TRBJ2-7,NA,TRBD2,CASSLSTSEYYEQYF,TGCGCCAGCAGCTTGAGCACTAGCGAATACTACGAGCAGTACTTC
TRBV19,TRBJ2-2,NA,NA,CASSQNTGELFF,TGTGCCAGTAGTCAGAACACCGGGGAGCTGTTTTTT
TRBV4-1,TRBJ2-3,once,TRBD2,CASSQMGSGGIADTQYF,TGCGCCAGCAGCCAAATGGGGAGCGGGGGAATCGCAGATACGCAGTATTTT